Here is one T cell receptor (beta chain) with its context. Germline CDR1 is MNHNY and CDR2 is SVGAGI (reference sequence). The CDR3 has 13 amino acids. The record originates from a study of T cells expressing NK-cell markers. About the research overall: Out of eight donors sequenced, seven tested HCMV-seropositive and the remaining one seronegative.

Template switching by 5'RACE with UMIs generated the TCR beta cDNA. TCRdb reprocessed the 5' RACE reads, with one entry per CDR3 protein and no DNA. The table lists a few hundred thousand distinct CDR3 sequences. V usage is TRBV6-6 and J usage is TRBJ2-1; the TCRdb call, TRBD2, lacks DNA for checking. Sample: blood T cells: a sorted CD56 or NKG2C T cell subset, CD4+ or CD8+ T cells, or bulk PBMC T cells (not recorded which). The clonotype originates from a man aged 18 to 30 in good health. The CDR3 spells CASSAGTSGSEFF.